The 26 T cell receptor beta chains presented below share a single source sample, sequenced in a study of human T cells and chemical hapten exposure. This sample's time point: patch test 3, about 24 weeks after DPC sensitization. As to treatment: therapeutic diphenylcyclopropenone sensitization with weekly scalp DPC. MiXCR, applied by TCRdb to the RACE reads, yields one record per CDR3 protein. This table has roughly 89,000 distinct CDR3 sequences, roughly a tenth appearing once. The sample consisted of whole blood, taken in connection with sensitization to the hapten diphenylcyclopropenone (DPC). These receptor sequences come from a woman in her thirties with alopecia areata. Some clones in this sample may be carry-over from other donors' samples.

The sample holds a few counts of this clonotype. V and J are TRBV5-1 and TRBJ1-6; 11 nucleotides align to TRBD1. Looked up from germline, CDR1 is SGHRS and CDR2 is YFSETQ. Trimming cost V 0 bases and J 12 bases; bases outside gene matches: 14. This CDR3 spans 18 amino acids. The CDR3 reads CASSLGTTSGQGVLPLHF. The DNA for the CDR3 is TGCGCCAGCAGCTTGGGGACTACGTCGGGACAGGGGGTTTTACCCCTCCACTTT.

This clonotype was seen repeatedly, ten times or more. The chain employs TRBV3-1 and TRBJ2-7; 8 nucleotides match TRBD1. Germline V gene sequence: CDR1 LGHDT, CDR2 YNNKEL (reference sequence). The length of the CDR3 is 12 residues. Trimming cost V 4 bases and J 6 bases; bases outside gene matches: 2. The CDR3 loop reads CASSLQGGEQYF. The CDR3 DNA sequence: TGTGCCAGCAGCCTACAGGGGGGCGAGCAGTACTTC.

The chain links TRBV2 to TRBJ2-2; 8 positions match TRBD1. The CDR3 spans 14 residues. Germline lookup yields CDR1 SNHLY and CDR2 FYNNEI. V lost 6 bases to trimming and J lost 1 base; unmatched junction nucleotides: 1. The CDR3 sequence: CASSGQGNTGELFF. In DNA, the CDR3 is TGTGCCAGCAGCGGACAGGGGAACACCGGGGAGCTGTTTTTT.

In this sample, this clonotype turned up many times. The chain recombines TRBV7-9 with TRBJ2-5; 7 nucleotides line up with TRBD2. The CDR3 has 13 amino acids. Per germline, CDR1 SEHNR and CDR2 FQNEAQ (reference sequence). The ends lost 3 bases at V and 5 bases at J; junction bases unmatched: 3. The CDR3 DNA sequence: TGTGCCAGCAGCTTTGGGAGGGTCGAGACCCAGTACTTC. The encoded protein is CASSFGRVETQYF.

CDR3 protein: CAIGTPITEAFF. Written as DNA, the CDR3 is TGTGCCATCGGGACACCAATCACTGAAGCTTTCTTT. The chain combines TRBV28 with TRBJ1-1; a weak D match, TRBD1 (6 bases). Germline-derived CDR1 and CDR2 are MDHEN and SYDVKM. The germline V and J ends were trimmed by 10 bases and 4 bases, with 13 bases remaining between them. This CDR3 has 12 residues.

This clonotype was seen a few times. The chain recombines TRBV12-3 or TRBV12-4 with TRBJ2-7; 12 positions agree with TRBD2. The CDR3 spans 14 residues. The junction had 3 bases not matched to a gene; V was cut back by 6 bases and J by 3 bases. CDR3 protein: CASSSSGRGYEQYF. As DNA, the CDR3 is TGTGCCAGCAGCTCTAGCGGGAGGGGCTACGAGCAGTACTTC.

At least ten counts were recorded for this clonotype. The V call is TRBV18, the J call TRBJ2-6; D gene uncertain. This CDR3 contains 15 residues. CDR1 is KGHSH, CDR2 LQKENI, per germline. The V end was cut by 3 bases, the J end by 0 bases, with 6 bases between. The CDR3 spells CASSPYSSGANVLTF. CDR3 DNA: TGTGCCAGCTCACCCTACAGCTCTGGGGCCAACGTCCTGACTTTC.

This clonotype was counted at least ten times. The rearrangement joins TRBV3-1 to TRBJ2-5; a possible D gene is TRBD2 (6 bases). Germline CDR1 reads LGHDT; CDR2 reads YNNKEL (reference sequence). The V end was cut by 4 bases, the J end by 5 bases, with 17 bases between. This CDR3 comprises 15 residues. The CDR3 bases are TGTGCCAGCAGCCCGATGCCTACTAGCTCGGAGACCCAGTACTTC. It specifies CASSPMPTSSETQYF.

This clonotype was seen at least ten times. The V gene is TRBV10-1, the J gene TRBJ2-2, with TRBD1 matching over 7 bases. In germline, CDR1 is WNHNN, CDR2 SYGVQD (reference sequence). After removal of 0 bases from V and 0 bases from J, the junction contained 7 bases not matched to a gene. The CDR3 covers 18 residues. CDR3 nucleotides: TGCGCCAGCAGTGAGTCGACCTTTGACAGGGCGAACACCGGGGAGCTGTTTTTT. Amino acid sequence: CASSESTFDRANTGELFF.

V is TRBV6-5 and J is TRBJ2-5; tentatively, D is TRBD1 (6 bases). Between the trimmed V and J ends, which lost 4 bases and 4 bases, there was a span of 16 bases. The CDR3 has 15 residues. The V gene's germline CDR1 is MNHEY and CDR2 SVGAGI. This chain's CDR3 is CASSWDNRDGETQYF. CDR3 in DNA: TGTGCCAGCAGTTGGGACAACAGGGATGGAGAGACCCAGTACTTC.

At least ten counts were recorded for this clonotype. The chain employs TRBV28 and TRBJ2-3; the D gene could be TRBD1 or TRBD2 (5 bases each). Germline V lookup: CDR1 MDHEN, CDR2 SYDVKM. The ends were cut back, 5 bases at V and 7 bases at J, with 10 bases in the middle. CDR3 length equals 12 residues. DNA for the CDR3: TGTGCCAGCAGTCAATGGGGACATACGCAGTATTTT. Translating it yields CASSQWGHTQYF.

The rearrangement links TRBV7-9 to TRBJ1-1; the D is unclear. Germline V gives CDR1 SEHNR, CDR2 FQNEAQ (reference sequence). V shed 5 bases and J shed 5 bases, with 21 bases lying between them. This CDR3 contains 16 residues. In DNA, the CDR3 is TGTGCCAGCAGCCAGGCAGCGGGCGCCGGGGATACTGAAGCTTTCTTT. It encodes CASSQAAGAGDTEAFF.

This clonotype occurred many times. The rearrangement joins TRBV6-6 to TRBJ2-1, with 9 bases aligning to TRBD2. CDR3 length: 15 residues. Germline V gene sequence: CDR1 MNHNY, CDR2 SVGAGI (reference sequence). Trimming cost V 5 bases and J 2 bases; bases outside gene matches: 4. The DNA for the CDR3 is TGTGCCAGCAGTCTGACTAGCGGACCCTACAATGAGCAGTTCTTC. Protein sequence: CASSLTSGPYNEQFF.

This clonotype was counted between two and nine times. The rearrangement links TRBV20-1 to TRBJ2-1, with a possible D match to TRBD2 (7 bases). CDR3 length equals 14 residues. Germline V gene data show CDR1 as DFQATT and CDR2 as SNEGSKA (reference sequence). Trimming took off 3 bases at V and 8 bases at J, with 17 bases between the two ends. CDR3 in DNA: TGCAGTGCTAGGGGCAGACTAGCAGGGGATGAGCAGTTCTTC. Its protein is CSARGRLAGDEQFF.

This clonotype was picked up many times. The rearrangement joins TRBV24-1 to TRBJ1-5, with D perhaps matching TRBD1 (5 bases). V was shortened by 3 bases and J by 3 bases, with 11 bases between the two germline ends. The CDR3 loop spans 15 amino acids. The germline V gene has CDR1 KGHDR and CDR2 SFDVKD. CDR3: CATSDAGPTNQPQHF. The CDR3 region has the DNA TGTGCCACCAGTGATGCAGGGCCCACCAATCAGCCCCAGCATTTT.

CDR3 coding DNA: TGTGCCAGCAGTTTCGGACAGGGGGCTGTTTCCGGGGAGCTGTTTTTT. It translates to CASSFGQGAVSGELFF. J is TRBJ2-2 and V is TRBV11-1, with TRBD1 matching over 11 bases. Per the germline V gene, CDR1 is SGHAT and CDR2 is FQDESV (reference sequence). V gave up 6 bases and J gave up 6 bases; unmatched junction bases: 9. This CDR3 is 16 amino acids long.

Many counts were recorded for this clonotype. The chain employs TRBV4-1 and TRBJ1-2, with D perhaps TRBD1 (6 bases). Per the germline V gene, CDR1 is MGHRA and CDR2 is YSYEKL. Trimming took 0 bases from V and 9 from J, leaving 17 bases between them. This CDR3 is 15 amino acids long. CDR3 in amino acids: CASSQDRGHGNRYTF. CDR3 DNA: TGCGCCAGCAGCCAAGACAGGGGCCACGGTAATCGCTACACCTTC.

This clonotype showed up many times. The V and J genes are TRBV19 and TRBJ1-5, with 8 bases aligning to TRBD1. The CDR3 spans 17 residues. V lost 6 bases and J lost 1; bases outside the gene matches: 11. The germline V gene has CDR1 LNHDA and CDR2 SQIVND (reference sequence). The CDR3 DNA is TGTGCCAGTAGATGGGACAGGAGAGGCGGGAGCAATCAGCCCCAGCATTTT. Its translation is CASRWDRRGGSNQPQHF.

CDR3 sequence reads: CSAREDGNGPQHF. As DNA, the CDR3 is TGCAGTGCTAGAGAGGACGGGAACGGGCCCCAGCATTTT. V usage is TRBV20-1 and J usage is TRBJ1-5; D ambiguous. The CDR3 extends over 13 amino acids. Germline CDR1 reads DFQATT; CDR2 reads SNEGSKA (reference sequence). V shed 0 bases and J shed 9 bases, with 12 bases lying between them.

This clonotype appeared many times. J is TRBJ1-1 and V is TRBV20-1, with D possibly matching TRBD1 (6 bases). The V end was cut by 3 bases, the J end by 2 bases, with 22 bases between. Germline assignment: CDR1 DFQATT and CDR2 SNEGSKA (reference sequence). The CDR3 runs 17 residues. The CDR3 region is CSASPMGGPTLNTEAFF. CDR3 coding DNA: TGCAGTGCTAGTCCCATGGGGGGCCCCACACTAAACACTGAAGCTTTCTTT.

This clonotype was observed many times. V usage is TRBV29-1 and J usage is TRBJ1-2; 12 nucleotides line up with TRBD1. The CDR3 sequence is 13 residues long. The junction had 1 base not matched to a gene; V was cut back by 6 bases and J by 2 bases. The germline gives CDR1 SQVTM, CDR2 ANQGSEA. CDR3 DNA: TGCAGCGTAGGGACAGGGGGCAACTATGGCTACACCTTC. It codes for CSVGTGGNYGYTF.

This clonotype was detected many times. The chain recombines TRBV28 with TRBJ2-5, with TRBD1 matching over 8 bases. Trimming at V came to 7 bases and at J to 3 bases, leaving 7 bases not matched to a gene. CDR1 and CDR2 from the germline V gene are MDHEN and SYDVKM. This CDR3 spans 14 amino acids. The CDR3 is CASKIPGQEETQYF. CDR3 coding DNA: TGTGCCAGCAAGATACCGGGACAGGAAGAGACCCAGTACTTC.

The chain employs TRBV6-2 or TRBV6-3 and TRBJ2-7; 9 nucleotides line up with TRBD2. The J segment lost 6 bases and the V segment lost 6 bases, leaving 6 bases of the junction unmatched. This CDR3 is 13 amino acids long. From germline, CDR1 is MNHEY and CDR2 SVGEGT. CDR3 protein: CASSPSGIVEQYF. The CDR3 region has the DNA TGTGCCAGCAGCCCTAGCGGGATCGTCGAGCAGTACTTC.

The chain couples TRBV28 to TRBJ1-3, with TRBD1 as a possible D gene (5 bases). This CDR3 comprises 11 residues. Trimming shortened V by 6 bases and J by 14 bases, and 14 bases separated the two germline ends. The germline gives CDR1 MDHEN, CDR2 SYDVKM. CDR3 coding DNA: TGTGCCAGCAGCGTTCCGGGACCGGTATATTTT. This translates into CASSVPGPVYF.

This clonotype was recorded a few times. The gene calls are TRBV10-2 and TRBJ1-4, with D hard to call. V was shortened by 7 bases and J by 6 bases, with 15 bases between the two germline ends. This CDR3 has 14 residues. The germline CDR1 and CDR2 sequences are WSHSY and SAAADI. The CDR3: CASTGLGGDEKLFF. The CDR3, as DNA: TGCGCCAGCACCGGCCTGGGCGGGGATGAAAAACTGTTTTTT.

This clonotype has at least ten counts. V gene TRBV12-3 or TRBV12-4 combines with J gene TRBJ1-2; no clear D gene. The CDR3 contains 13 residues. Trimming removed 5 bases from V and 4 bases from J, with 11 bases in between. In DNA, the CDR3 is TGTGCCAGCAGTCCATCGGCGGTCTATGGCTACACCTTC. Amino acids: CASSPSAVYGYTF.